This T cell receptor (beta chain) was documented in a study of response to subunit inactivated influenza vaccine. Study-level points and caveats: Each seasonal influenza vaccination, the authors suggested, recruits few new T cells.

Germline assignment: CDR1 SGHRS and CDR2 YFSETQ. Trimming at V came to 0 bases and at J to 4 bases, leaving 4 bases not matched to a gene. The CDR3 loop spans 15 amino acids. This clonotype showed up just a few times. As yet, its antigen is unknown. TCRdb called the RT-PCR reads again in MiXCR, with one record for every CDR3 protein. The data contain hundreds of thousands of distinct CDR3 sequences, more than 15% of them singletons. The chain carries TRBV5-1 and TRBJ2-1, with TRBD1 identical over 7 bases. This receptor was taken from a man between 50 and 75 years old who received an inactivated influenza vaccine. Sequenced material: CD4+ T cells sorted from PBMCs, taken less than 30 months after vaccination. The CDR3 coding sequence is TGCGCCAGCAGCTTGGCCGGGACAGAATACAATGAGCAGTTCTTC. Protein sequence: CASSLAGTEYNEQFF.